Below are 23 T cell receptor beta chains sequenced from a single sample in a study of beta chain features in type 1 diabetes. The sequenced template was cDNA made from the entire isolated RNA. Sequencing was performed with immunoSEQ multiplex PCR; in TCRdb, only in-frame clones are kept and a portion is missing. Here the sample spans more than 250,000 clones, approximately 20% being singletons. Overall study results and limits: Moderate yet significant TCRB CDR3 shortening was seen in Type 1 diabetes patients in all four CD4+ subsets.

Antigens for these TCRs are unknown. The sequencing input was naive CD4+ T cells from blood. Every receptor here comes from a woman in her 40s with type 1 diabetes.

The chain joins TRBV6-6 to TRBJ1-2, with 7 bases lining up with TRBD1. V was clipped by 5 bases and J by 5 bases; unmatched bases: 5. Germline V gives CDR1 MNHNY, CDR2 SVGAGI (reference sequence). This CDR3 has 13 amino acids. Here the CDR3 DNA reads TGTGCCAGCAGTCTGACAGGGCGGTATGGCTACACCTTC. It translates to CASSLTGRYGYTF.

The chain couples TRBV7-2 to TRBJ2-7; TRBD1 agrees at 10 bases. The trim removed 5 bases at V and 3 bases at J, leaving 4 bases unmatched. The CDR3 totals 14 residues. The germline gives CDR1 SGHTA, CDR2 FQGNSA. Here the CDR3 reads CASSLGQGNYEQYF. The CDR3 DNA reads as TGTGCCAGCAGCCTGGGACAGGGGAACTACGAGCAGTACTTC.

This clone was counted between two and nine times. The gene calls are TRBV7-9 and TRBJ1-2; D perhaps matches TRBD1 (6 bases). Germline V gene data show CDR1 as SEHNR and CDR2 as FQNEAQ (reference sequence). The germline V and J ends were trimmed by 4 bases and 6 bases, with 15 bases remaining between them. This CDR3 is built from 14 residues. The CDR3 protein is CASSSQGKLDGYTF. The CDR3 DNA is TGTGCCAGCAGCTCCCAGGGGAAACTCGATGGCTACACCTTC.

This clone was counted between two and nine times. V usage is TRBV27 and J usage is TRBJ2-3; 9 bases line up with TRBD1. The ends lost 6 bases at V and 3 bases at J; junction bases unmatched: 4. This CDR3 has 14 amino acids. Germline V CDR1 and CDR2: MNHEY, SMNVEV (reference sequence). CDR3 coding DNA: TGTGCCAGCAGAGGGACAGGGCGGACAGATACGCAGTATTTT. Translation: CASRGTGRTDTQYF.

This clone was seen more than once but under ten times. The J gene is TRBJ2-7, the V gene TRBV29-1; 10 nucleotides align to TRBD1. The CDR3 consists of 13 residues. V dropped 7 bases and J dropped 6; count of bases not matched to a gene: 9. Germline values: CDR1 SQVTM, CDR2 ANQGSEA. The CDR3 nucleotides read TGCAGCGGACGGACAGGGGGAAATACCGAGCAGTACTTC. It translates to CSGRTGGNTEQYF.

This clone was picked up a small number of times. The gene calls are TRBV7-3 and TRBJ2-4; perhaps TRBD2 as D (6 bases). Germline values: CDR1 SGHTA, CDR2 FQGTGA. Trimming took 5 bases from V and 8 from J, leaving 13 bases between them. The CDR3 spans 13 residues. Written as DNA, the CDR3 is TGTGCCAGCAGCCCACAATGGGGGGACATTCAGTACTTC. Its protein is CASSPQWGDIQYF. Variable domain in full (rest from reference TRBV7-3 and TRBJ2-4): GAGVSQTPSNKVTEKGKYVELRCDPISGHTALYWYRQSLGQGPEFLIYFQGTGAADDSGLPNDRFFAVRPEGSVSTLKIQRTERGDSAVYLCASSPQWGDIQYFGAGTRLSVL.

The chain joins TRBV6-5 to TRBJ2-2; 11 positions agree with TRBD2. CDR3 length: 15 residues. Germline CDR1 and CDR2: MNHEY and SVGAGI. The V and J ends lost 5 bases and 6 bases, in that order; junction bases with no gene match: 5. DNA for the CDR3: TGTGCCAGCAGTATGACTAGCGGGACCGCCGGGGAGCTGTTTTTT. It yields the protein CASSMTSGTAGELFF.

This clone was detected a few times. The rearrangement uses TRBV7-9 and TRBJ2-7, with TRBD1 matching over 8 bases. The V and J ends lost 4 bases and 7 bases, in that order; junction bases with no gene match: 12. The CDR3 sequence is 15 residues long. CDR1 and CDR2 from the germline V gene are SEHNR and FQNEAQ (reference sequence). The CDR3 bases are TGTGCCAGCAGCTCCCCCTACGGACAGGGTGAAGAGCAGTACTTC. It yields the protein CASSSPYGQGEEQYF.

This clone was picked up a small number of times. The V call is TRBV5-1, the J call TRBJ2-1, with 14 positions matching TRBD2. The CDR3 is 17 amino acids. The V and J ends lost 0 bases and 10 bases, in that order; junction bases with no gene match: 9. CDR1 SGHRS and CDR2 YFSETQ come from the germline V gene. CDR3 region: CASSLAGLAGGGWEQFF. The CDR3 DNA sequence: TGCGCCAGCAGCTTGGCCGGACTAGCGGGAGGAGGATGGGAGCAGTTCTTC.

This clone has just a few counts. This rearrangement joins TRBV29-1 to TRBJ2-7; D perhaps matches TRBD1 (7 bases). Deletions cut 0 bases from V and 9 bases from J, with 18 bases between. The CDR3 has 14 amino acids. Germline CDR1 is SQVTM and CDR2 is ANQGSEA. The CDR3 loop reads CSVEDGGGRVGQYF. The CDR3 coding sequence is TGCAGCGTTGAAGATGGAGGGGGCCGAGTAGGGCAGTACTTC.

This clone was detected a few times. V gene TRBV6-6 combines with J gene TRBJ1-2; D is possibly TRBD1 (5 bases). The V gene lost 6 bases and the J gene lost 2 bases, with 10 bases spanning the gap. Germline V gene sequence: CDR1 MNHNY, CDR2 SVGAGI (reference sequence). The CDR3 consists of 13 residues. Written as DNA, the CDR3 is TGTGCCAGCAGATTACAGGAAAACTATGGCTACACCTTC. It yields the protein CASRLQENYGYTF.

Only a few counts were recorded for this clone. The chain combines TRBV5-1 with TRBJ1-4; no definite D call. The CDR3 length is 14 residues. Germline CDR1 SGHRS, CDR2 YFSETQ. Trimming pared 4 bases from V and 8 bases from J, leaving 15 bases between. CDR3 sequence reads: CASSPSLEGEKLFF. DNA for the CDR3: TGCGCCAGCAGCCCTAGCCTTGAGGGAGAAAAACTGTTTTTT.

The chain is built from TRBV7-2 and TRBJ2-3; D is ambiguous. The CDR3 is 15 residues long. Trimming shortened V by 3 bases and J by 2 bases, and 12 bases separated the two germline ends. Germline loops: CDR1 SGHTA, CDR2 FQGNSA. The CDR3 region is CASSFRWRNTDTQYF. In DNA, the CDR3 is TGTGCCAGCAGCTTCCGATGGCGGAACACAGATACGCAGTATTTT. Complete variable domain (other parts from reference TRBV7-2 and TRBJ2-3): GAGVSQSPSNKVTEKGKDVELRCDPISGHTALYWYRQSLGQGLEFLIYFQGNSAPDKSGLPSDRFSAERTGGSVSTLTIQRTQQEDSAVYLCASSFRWRNTDTQYFGPGTRLTVL.

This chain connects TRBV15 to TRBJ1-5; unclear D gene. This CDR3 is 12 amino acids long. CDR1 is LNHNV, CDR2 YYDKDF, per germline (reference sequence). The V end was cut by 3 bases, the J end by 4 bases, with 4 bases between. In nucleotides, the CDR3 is TGTGCCACCAGCAGTTCGAATCAGCCCCAGCATTTT. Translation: CATSSSNQPQHF.

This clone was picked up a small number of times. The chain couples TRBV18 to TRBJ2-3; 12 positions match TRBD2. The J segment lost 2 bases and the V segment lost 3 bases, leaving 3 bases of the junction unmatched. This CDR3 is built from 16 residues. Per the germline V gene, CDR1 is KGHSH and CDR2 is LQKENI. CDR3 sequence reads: CASSPWTSGNTDTQYF. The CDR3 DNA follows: TGTGCCAGCTCACCCTGGACTAGCGGGAACACAGATACGCAGTATTTT.

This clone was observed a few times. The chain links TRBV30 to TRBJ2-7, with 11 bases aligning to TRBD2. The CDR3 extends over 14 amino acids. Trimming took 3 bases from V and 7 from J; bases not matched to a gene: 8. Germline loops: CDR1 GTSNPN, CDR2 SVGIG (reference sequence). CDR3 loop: CAWRKLAGVGEQYF. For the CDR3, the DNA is TGTGCCTGGAGGAAACTAGCGGGAGTGGGGGAGCAGTACTTC.

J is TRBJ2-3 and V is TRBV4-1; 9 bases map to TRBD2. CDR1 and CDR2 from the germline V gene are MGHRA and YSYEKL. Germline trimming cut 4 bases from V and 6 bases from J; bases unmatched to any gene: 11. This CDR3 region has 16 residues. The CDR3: CASSRSTSGPWDTQYF. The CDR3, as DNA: TGCGCCAGCAGCCGATCGACTAGCGGCCCTTGGGATACGCAGTATTTT.

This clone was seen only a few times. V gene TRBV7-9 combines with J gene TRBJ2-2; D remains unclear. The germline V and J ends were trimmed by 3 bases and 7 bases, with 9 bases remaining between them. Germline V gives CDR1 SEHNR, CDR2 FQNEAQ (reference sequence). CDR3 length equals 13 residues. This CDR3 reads CASSLIHLGELFF. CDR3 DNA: TGTGCCAGCAGCTTGATACACCTCGGGGAGCTGTTTTTT.

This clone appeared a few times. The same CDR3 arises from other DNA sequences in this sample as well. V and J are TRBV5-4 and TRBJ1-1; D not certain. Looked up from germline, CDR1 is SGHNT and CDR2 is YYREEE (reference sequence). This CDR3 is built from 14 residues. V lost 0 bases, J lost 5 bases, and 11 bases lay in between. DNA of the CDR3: TGTGCCAGCAGCTTGGAAAGTTCGGGTACTGAAGCTTTCTTT. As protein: CASSLESSGTEAFF.

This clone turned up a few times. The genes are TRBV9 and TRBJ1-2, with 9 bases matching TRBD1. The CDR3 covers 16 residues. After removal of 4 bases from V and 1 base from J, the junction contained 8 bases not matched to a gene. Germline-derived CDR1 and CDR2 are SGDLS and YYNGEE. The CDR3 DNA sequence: TGTGCCAGCAGCCTCCGGACAGGGGTCGGTAACTATGGCTACACCTTC. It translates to CASSLRTGVGNYGYTF.

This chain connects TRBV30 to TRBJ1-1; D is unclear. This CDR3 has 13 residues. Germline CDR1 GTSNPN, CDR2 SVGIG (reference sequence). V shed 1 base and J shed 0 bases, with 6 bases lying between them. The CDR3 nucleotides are TGTGCCTGGAGTGGGACTCTGAACACTGAAGCTTTCTTT. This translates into CAWSGTLNTEAFF.

The CDR3 coding sequence is TGTGCCAGCAGCTTGCGGACTAGCGACAACAATGAGCAGTTCTTC. Amino acid sequence: CASSLRTSDNNEQFF. The genes are TRBV5-4 and TRBJ2-1; TRBD2 matches at 9 bases. Germline loops: CDR1 SGHNT, CDR2 YYREEE (reference sequence). Losses at the gene ends were 1 base for V and 5 bases for J; bases not matched to a gene: 4. This CDR3 has 15 amino acids.

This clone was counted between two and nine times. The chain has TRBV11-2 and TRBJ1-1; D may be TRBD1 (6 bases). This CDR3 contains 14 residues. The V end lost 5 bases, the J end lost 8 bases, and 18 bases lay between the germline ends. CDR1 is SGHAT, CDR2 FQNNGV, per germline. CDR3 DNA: TGTGCCAGCAGCCCTCAGGGGCCACTCGGCGAAGCTTTCTTT. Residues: CASSPQGPLGEAFF.